The T cell receptor beta chain under discussion was sequenced for a study of blood T cell repertoires in COVID-19. Study-wide context: Specimens from acute and convalescent COVID-19 originated in the United States, Italy and Spain. Sample material is recorded as cDNA or gDNA derived from T cells, B-cell-depleted T cells, or PBMCs.

The CDR3 consists of 17 residues. The V gene lost 3 bases and the J gene lost 9 bases, with 23 bases spanning the gap. The V gene's germline CDR1 is LNHDA and CDR2 SQIVND (reference sequence). Study processing details: Estimated nucleated cell counts came from reference gene primer amplification. Only in-frame clones appear in the TCRdb table, and some are missing; sequencing was by immunoSEQ multiplex PCR. D and trimming come from the DNA, and the V and J calls and clone size come from that table. The sample holds more than 95,000 clones, 84% seen once. The chain has TRBV19 and TRBJ1-4, with a tentative D call TRBD1 (5 bases). Sequencing input: peripheral blood. The TCR comes from a man aged 60 to 69 with acute or convalescent COVID-19. As DNA, the CDR3 is TGTGCCAGTAGTATCCTGGTCGGCCGACGTGCAGGGCAAAAACTGTTTTTT. This encodes CASSILVGRRAGQKLFF. The complete variable domain, with remaining parts taken from reference TRBV19 and TRBJ1-4, reads DGGITQSPKYLFRKEGQNVTLSCEQNLNHDAMYWYRQDPGQGLRLIYYSQIVNDFQKGDIAEGYSVSREKKESFPLTVTSAQKNPTAFYLCASSILVGRRAGQKLFFGSGTQLSVL.